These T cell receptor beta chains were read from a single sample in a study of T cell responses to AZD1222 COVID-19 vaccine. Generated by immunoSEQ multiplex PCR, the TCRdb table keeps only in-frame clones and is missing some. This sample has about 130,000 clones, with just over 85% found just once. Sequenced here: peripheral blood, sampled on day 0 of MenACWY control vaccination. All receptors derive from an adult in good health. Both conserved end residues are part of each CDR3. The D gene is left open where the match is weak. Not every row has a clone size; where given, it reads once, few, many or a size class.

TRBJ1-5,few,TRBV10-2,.,CASSDWGQVNQPQHF,TGCGCCAGCAGTGATTGGGGCCAGGTCAATCAGCCCCAGCATTTT
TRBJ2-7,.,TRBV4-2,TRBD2,CASSQGLAGFYEQYF,TGTGCCAGCAGCCAAGGGCTAGCGGGTTTCTACGAGCAGTACTTC
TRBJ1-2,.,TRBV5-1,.,CASRLLSHYGYTF,TGCGCCAGCCGGCTCCTATCCCACTATGGCTACACCTTC
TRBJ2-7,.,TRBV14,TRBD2,CASSQGISGIYSYEQYF,TGTGCCAGCAGCCAAGGAATTAGCGGGATATACTCCTACGAGCAGTACTTC
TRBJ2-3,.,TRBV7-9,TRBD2,CASSKTSGGSTDTQYF,TGTGCCAGCAGTAAGACTAGCGGAGGGAGCACAGATACGCAGTATTTT
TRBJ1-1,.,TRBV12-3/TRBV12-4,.,CASSLQMNTEAFF,TGTGCCAGCAGCCTTCAGATGAACACTGAAGCTTTCTTT
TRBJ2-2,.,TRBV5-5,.,CASSRQGGGGSTGELFF,TGTGCCAGCAGCCGTCAGGGAGGGGGTGGTAGCACCGGGGAGCTGTTTTTT
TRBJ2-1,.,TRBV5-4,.,CASSLLNEQFF,TGTGCCAGCAGCTTATTGAATGAGCAGTTCTTC
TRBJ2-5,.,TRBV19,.,CASSIGGSLQETQYF,TGTGCCAGTAGTATAGGTGGTAGTTTGCAAGAGACCCAGTACTTC
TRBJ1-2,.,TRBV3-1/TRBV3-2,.,CASSPKPGGYTF,TGTGCCAGCAGCCCTAAACCCGGAGGCTACACCTTC
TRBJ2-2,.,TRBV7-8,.,CASQRGVGNTGELFF,TGTGCCAGTCAAAGGGGGGTGGGCAACACCGGGGAGCTGTTTTTT
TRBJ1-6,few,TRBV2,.,CASRGTDLMDSPLHF,TGTGCCAGCAGGGGGACCGACCTAATGGATTCACCCCTCCACTTT
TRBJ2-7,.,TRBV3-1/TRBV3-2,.,CASSQYGGGAYEQYF,TGTGCCAGCAGCCAATATGGAGGGGGAGCCTACGAGCAGTACTTC
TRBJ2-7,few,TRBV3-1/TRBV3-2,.,CASSQGAINYEQYF,TGTGCCAGCAGCCAAGGGGCTATAAACTACGAGCAGTACTTC
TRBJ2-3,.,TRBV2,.,CASSGERTSTDTQYF,TGTGCCAGCAGCGGGGAACGCACCAGCACAGATACGCAGTATTTT
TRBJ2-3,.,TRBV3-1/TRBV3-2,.,CASSLTFRDTDTQYF,TGTGCCAGCAGCTTGACATTCCGGGACACAGATACGCAGTATTTT
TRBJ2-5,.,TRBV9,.,CASSDGNHVRQETQYF,TGTGCCAGCAGCGACGGGAACCACGTACGCCAAGAGACCCAGTACTTC
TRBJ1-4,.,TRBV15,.,CATSLSGDLEEKLFF,TGTGCCACCAGCCTGTCGGGGGATTTAGAAGAAAAACTGTTTTTT
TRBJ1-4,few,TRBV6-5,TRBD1,CASSYSAGGSEKLFF,TGTGCCAGCAGTTACTCGGCAGGGGGTAGTGAAAAACTGTTTTTT
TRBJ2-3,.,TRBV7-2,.,CASSEAGPDTQYF,TGTGCCAGCAGCGAAGCAGGGCCAGATACGCAGTATTTT
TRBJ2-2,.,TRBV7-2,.,CASSLVPGTGELFF,TGTGCCAGCAGCTTAGTACCAGGTACCGGGGAGCTGTTTTTT
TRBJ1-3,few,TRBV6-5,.,CASRLVSSGNTIYF,TGTGCCAGCAGACTTGTGAGCTCTGGAAACACCATATATTTT
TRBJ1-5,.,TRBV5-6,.,CASSLDRQGNQPQHF,TGTGCCAGCAGCTTGGATCGACAGGGCAATCAGCCCCAGCATTTT
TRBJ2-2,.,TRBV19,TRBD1,CASSPGQRRTGELFF,TGTGCCAGTAGCCCGGGACAGCGTCGCACCGGGGAGCTGTTTTTT
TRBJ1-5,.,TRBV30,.,CAWSWKGESNQPQHF,TGTGCCTGGAGCTGGAAGGGAGAGAGCAATCAGCCCCAGCATTTT
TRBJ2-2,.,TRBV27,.,CASRRKDGPNTGELFF,TGTGCCAGCAGAAGAAAGGACGGACCGAACACCGGGGAGCTGTTTTTT
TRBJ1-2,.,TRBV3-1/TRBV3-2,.,CASSQDRGDRNYGYTF,TGTGCCAGCAGCCAAGATCGGGGCGACAGAAACTATGGCTACACCTTC
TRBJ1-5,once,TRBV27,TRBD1,CASSLQGGNQPQHF,TGTGCCAGCAGTTTACAGGGGGGAAATCAGCCCCAGCATTTT
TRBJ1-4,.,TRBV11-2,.,CASRSRADEKLFF,TGTGCCAGCAGATCCAGGGCTGATGAAAAACTGTTTTTT
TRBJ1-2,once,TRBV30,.,CAWSPSTLYGYTF,TGTGCCTGGAGCCCCTCGACCCTCTATGGCTACACCTTC
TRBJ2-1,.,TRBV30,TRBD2,CAWSVRLAQFF,TGTGCCTGGAGTGTACGACTAGCGCAGTTCTTC
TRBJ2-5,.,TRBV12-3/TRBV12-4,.,CASSSPPGETQYF,TGTGCCAGCAGTTCCCCCCCAGGGGAGACCCAGTACTTC
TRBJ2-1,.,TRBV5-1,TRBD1,CASSSGTVVGEQFF,TGCGCCAGCAGCTCTGGGACAGTCGTTGGTGAGCAGTTCTTC
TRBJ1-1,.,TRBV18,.,CASSPRDKNTEAFF,TGTGCCAGCTCACCCCGGGACAAGAACACTGAAGCTTTCTTT
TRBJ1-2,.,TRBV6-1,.,CASSEARVGYGYTF,TGTGCCAGCAGTGAAGCGCGAGTTGGCTATGGCTACACCTTC
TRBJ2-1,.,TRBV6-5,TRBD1,CASSYKGTGSPNEQFF,TGTGCCAGCAGTTATAAGGGGACAGGGAGTCCCAATGAGCAGTTCTTC
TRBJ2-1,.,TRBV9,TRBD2,CASSADSGTAYNEQFF,TGTGCCAGCAGCGCGGATAGCGGGACCGCTTACAATGAGCAATTCTTC
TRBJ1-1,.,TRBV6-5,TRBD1,CASSIDRGLGAFF,TGTGCCAGCAGTATCGACAGGGGGCTAGGGGCTTTCTTT
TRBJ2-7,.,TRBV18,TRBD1,CASSLDQGAYEQYF,TGTGCCAGCTCACTAGACCAGGGGGCGTACGAGCAGTACTTC
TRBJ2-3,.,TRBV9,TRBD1,CASSATGDFTDTQYF,TGTGCCAGCAGCGCGACAGGGGATTTCACAGATACGCAGTATTTT
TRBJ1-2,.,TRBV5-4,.,CASSLGRLANYGYTF,TGTGCCAGCAGCTTGGGGAGGTTAGCTAACTATGGCTACACCTTC
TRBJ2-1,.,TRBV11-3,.,CASSPASVENVQFF,TGTGCCAGCAGCCCTGCTAGCGTAGAGAATGTGCAGTTCTTC
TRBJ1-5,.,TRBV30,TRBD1,CAWGGQGIQPQHF,TGTGCCTGGGGGGGACAGGGGATTCAGCCCCAGCATTTT
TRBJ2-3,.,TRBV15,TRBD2,CATSTSTSSADTQYF,TGTGCCACCAGCACCTCGACTAGCAGCGCAGATACGCAGTATTTT
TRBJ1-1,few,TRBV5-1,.,CASSQTQGAEAFF,TGCGCCAGCAGCCAAACACAGGGCGCTGAAGCTTTCTTT
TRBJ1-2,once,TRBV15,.,CATSRDKGYGYTF,TGTGCCACCAGCAGAGATAAGGGGTATGGCTACACCTTC
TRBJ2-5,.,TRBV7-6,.,CASSRGRQETQYF,TGTGCCAGCAGCCGCGGACGCCAAGAGACCCAGTACTTC
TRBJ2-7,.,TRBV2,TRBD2,CASSRGLAGGPSRYEQYF,TGTGCCAGCAGTCGGGGACTAGCGGGAGGACCCTCTAGGTACGAGCAGTACTTC
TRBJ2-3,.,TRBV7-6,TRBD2,CASSLAGLASTDTQYF,TGTGCCAGCAGCTTAGCCGGACTAGCGAGCACAGATACGCAGTATTTT
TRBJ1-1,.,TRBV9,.,CASSVSGELWTEAFF,TGTGCCAGCAGCGTTTCTGGGGAGCTTTGGACTGAAGCTTTCTTT
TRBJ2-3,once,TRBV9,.,CASSRRSFTDTQYF,TGTGCCAGCAGCCGACGGTCCTTCACAGATACGCAGTATTTT
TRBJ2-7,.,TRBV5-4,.,CASSPGISYEQYF,TGTGCCAGCAGCCCAGGGATCTCCTACGAGCAGTACTTC
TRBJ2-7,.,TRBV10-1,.,CASSESTGSEQYF,TGCGCCAGCAGTGAGTCGACGGGGTCCGAGCAGTACTTC
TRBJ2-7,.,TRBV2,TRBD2,CASRTRTSGSYEQYF,TGTGCCAGCAGAACTAGGACTAGCGGGAGCTACGAGCAGTACTTC
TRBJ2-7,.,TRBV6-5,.,CASSPRGLDLYEQYF,TGTGCCAGCAGTCCACGCGGGCTAGATTTATACGAGCAGTACTTC
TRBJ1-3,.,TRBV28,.,CASRGDTIYF,TGTGCCAGCCGGGGGGACACCATATATTTT